A single sample is the source of the 25 T cell receptor beta chains below, sequenced in a study of blood T cell repertoires in COVID-19. The data were produced by immunoSEQ multiplex PCR, yet TCRdb's version contains in-frame clones alone and is incomplete. The profile shows around 240,000 clones, over 80% of them singletons. Sequenced material: PBMCs or T cells enriched from blood (not recorded which). The receptors originated from a man between 45 and 60 years old who had been exposed to COVID-19.

The chain recombines TRBV5-1 with TRBJ1-5, with D unclear. Trimming shortened V by 0 bases and J by 6 bases, and 13 bases separated the two germline ends. Germline CDR1 is SGHRS and CDR2 is YFSETQ. The CDR3 consists of 15 residues. DNA for the CDR3: TGCGCCAGCAGCTTGGTGCCCGGGGTGTCTCAGCCCCAGCATTTT. Translating it yields CASSLVPGVSQPQHF. The whole variable domain, remainder taken from reference TRBV5-1 and TRBJ1-5, is KAGVTQTPRYLIKTRGQQVTLSCSPISGHRSVSWYQQTPGQGLQFLFEYFSETQRNKGNFPGRFSGRQFSNSRSEMNVSTLELGDSALYLCASSLVPGVSQPQHFGDGTRLSIL.

The rearrangement joins TRBV27 to TRBJ2-2; tentative D call: TRBD1 (5 bases). V shed 0 bases and J shed 6 bases, with 14 bases lying between them. The CDR3 covers 16 residues. Germline CDR1 MNHEY, CDR2 SMNVEV (reference sequence). DNA of the CDR3: TGTGCCAGCAGTTTATCGAACGCGCAGGGTGCCGGGGAGCTGTTTTTT. Protein sequence: CASSLSNAQGAGELFF.

Regarding this clone: Other DNA sequences in the same sample also yield this CDR3. The genes are TRBV28 and TRBJ2-1; 12 bases map to TRBD2. Germline V gives CDR1 MDHEN, CDR2 SYDVKM. V dropped 5 bases and J dropped 4; count of bases not matched to a gene: 0. The CDR3 sequence is 14 residues long. CDR3 protein: CASSLAGGYNEQFF. The CDR3, as DNA: TGTGCCAGCAGTCTAGCGGGGGGGTACAATGAGCAGTTCTTC.

The chain couples TRBV19 to TRBJ2-2; 12 bases are shared with TRBD2. CDR1 and CDR2 from the germline V gene are LNHDA and SQIVND (reference sequence). This CDR3 spans 18 amino acids. Losses at the gene ends were 0 bases for V and 7 bases for J; bases not matched to a gene: 9. The CDR3 sequence: CASSIEWTSGVLVGELFF. As DNA, the CDR3 is TGTGCCAGTAGTATAGAATGGACTAGCGGGGTTTTGGTCGGGGAGCTGTTTTTT.

This chain joins TRBV28 and TRBJ2-2; 9 bases match TRBD2. Germline V gives CDR1 MDHEN, CDR2 SYDVKM. The V and J ends lost 7 bases and 4 bases, in that order; junction bases with no gene match: 10. The CDR3 is 16 residues long. The chain's CDR3 is CASMASGKGGTGELFF. CDR3 in DNA: TGTGCCAGCATGGCTAGCGGGAAGGGTGGCACCGGGGAGCTGTTTTTT. Combining the CDR3 with reference TRBV28 and TRBJ2-2 gives the whole variable domain DVKVTQSSRYLVKRTGEKVFLECVQDMDHENMFWYRQDPGLGLRLIYFSYDVKMKEKGDIPEGYSVSREKKERFSLILESASTNQTSMYLCASMASGKGGTGELFFGEGSRLTVL.

This clone was seen just once. This sequence joins TRBV7-9 and TRBJ1-6, with D uncertain. This CDR3 is 12 amino acids long. Germline CDR1 and CDR2: SEHNR and FQNEAQ (reference sequence). The V gene lost 3 bases and the J gene lost 8 bases, with 5 bases spanning the gap. The CDR3 loop reads CASSLSDSPLHF. CDR3 in DNA: TGTGCCAGCAGCTTGAGCGATTCACCCCTCCACTTT.

The CDR3 spells CASSDNPGGTDTQYF. CDR3 DNA: TGTGCCAGCAGTGATAATCCAGGAGGTACAGATACGCAGTATTTT. The rearrangement links TRBV2 to TRBJ2-3; possibly TRBD2 for D (5 bases). The germline V and J ends were trimmed by 3 bases and 3 bases, with 13 bases remaining between them. CDR1 is SNHLY, CDR2 FYNNEI, per germline. This CDR3 comprises 15 residues.

This chain uses TRBV11-2 with TRBJ1-1, with 7 nucleotides matching TRBD1. CDR1 is SGHAT and CDR2 is FQNNGV in the germline V gene. With V trimmed by 4 bases and J by 8 bases, 4 bases remained unmatched. The CDR3 sequence is 12 residues long. The CDR3 region is CASSSLGGEAFF. As DNA, the CDR3 is TGTGCCAGCAGCTCCCTAGGGGGCGAAGCTTTCTTT.

This chain joins TRBV7-9 and TRBJ1-1; 9 nucleotides align to TRBD1. The V gene's germline CDR1 is SEHNR and CDR2 FQNEAQ (reference sequence). Trimming took 5 bases from V and 1 from J; bases not matched to a gene: 5. The CDR3 loop spans 15 amino acids. DNA of the CDR3: TGTGCCAGCAGCCCAAGACAGGGGGAGAACACTGAAGCTTTCTTT. Encoded protein: CASSPRQGENTEAFF. The variable domain in full, completed from reference TRBV7-9 and TRBJ1-1, reads DTGVSQNPRHKITKRGQNVTFRCDPISEHNRLYWYRQTLGQGPEFLTYFQNEAQLEKSRLLSDRFSAERPKGSFSTLEIQRTEQGDSAMYLCASSPRQGENTEAFFGQGTRLTVV.

The chain carries TRBV18 and TRBJ2-3; 9 nucleotides agree with TRBD2. The CDR3 extends over 16 amino acids. The V and J ends lost 1 base and 5 bases, in that order; junction bases with no gene match: 7. The germline V gene encodes CDR1 KGHSH and CDR2 LQKENI. CDR3 sequence: CASSPRLAGNVDTQYF. Here the CDR3 DNA reads TGTGCCAGCTCACCACGGCTAGCGGGAAATGTAGATACGCAGTATTTT.

V is TRBV5-6 and J is TRBJ2-1; 13 bases map to TRBD2. Germline V gene lookup returns CDR1 SGHDT and CDR2 YYEEEE. CDR3 size: 17 residues. The J segment lost 6 bases and the V segment lost 0 bases, leaving 6 bases of the junction unmatched. Here the CDR3 DNA reads TGTGCCAGCAGCTTGGGGCCCACTAGCGGGGGGGTCAATGAGCAGTTCTTC. This codes for CASSLGPTSGGVNEQFF.

The chain recombines TRBV5-1 with TRBJ1-1; D remains ambiguous. Looked up from germline, CDR1 is SGHRS and CDR2 is YFSETQ. This CDR3 region has 14 residues. The germline V and J ends were trimmed by 0 bases and 2 bases, with 8 bases remaining between them. The CDR3 sequence: CASSLVRVNTEAFF. CDR3 in DNA: TGCGCCAGCAGCTTGGTCCGGGTTAACACTGAAGCTTTCTTT.

This clone was detected a few times. V is TRBV3-1 (or the pseudogene TRBV3-2) and J is TRBJ1-1; D remains unclear. V was pared by 1 base and J by 4 bases, with 10 bases between. CDR3 size: 14 residues. Germline V gene lookup returns CDR1 LGHDT and CDR2 YNNKEL (reference sequence). CDR3 coding DNA: TGTGCCAGCAGCCAAGTTGGCGGTGGCACTGAAGCTTTCTTT. Its translation is CASSQVGGGTEAFF.

V usage is TRBV3-1 (or the pseudogene TRBV3-2) and J usage is TRBJ1-5, with D hard to call. Trimming shortened V by 2 bases and J by 0 bases, and 11 bases separated the two germline ends. CDR3 size: 16 residues. Germline V lookup: CDR1 LGHDT, CDR2 YNNKEL (reference sequence). CDR3 region: CASSQYPGHSNQPQHF. CDR3 sequence (DNA): TGTGCCAGCAGCCAATACCCTGGGCATAGCAATCAGCCCCAGCATTTT.

This chain uses TRBV2 with TRBJ2-7; D remains unclear. This CDR3 comprises 16 residues. The ends were cut back, 5 bases at V and 6 bases at J, with 23 bases in the middle. Germline V gene sequence: CDR1 SNHLY, CDR2 FYNNEI. The CDR3 here is CASSRTGFQVVGEQYF. The CDR3 region has the DNA TGTGCCAGCAGTCGCACCGGATTCCAGGTGGTTGGCGAGCAGTACTTC.

The chain joins TRBV7-2 to TRBJ2-1; possibly TRBD1 for D (5 bases). Between the trimmed V and J ends, which lost 6 bases and 0 bases, there was a span of 9 bases. Per germline, CDR1 SGHTA and CDR2 FQGNSA. CDR3 length equals 14 residues. CDR3 DNA sequence: TGTGCCAGCAGACAGGTGGTCTCCTACAATGAGCAGTTCTTC. This sequence encodes CASRQVVSYNEQFF. The full variable domain, completed using reference TRBV7-2 and TRBJ2-1, is GAGVSQSPSNKVTEKGKDVELRCDPISGHTALYWYRQSLGQGLEFLIYFQGNSAPDKSGLPSDRFSAERTGGSVSTLTIQRTQQEDSAVYLCASRQVVSYNEQFFGPGTRLTVL.

This chain's CDR3 is CASSLTGGWEAFF. The DNA for the CDR3 is TGTGCCAGCAGCTTAACAGGGGGGTGGGAAGCTTTCTTT. The J gene is TRBJ1-1, the V gene TRBV7-6, with 8 nucleotides matching TRBD1. Germline V lookup: CDR1 SGHVS, CDR2 FNYEAQ. The CDR3 spans 13 residues. Germline trimming cut 2 bases from V and 8 bases from J; bases unmatched to any gene: 4.

CDR3 in DNA: TGTGCCAGCAGTTCCCGACAGAACACTGAAGCTTTCTTT. Translating it yields CASSSRQNTEAFF. The J gene is TRBJ1-1, the V gene TRBV27; D remains ambiguous. Germline values: CDR1 MNHEY, CDR2 SMNVEV (reference sequence). V was pared by 4 bases and J by 1 base, with 7 bases between. This CDR3 contains 13 residues.

This clone was seen only once. V gene TRBV5-1 combines with J gene TRBJ2-3, with a possible D match to TRBD1 (5 bases). Between the trimmed V and J ends, which lost 0 bases and 1 base, there was a span of 9 bases. CDR1 and CDR2 (germline): SGHRS, YFSETQ. The CDR3 has 15 amino acids. The CDR3 bases are TGCGCCAGCAGCTTGGGCATAGGGGGCACAGATACGCAGTATTTT. Translated, it gives CASSLGIGGTDTQYF.

The J gene is TRBJ2-2, the V gene TRBV27; D is uncertain. The CDR3 is 11 residues long. Trimming cost V 5 bases and J 5 bases, with 3 bases left between them. Looked up from germline, CDR1 is MNHEY and CDR2 is SMNVEV (reference sequence). This CDR3 reads CASSRTGELFF. CDR3 DNA sequence: TGTGCCAGCAGTCGTACCGGGGAGCTGTTTTTT.

This clone was detected only a few times. The chain joins TRBV27 to TRBJ2-1; no reliable D call. Trimming pared 1 base from V and 6 bases from J, leaving 7 bases between. This CDR3 is 13 amino acids long. Germline V gene sequence: CDR1 MNHEY, CDR2 SMNVEV (reference sequence). This chain's CDR3 is CASSLLVRNEQFF. The CDR3 DNA reads TGTGCCAGCAGTTTATTAGTTCGCAATGAGCAGTTCTTC.

The count of this clone is one. V is TRBV19 and J is TRBJ1-4, with 8 positions matching TRBD1. The junction had 12 bases not matched to a gene; V was cut back by 7 bases and J by 8 bases. CDR3 length: 15 residues. Germline V gene lookup returns CDR1 LNHDA and CDR2 SQIVND (reference sequence). DNA for the CDR3: TGTGCCAGTACCCCTGGGGCAGGGGGCTACGAAAAACTGTTTTTT. It yields the protein CASTPGAGGYEKLFF.

This clone has only a few counts. CDR3: CASSLGTGTANSPLHF. Written as DNA, the CDR3 is TGTGCCAGCAGCTTAGGCACCGGGACAGCCAATTCACCCCTCCACTTT. The chain has TRBV7-9 and TRBJ1-6; 7 bases align to TRBD1. The CDR3 is 16 amino acids. Germline V lookup: CDR1 SEHNR, CDR2 FQNEAQ (reference sequence). V shed 1 base and J 7 bases; nucleotides not matched to a gene: 7.

This clone has just a few counts. The chain links TRBV5-1 to TRBJ1-1; D gene uncertain. The CDR3 has 14 residues. V lost 0 bases to trimming and J lost 1 base, with 7 bases between them. Per the germline V gene, CDR1 is SGHRS and CDR2 is YFSETQ. The CDR3 DNA sequence: TGCGCCAGCAGCTTGGATCCCGGGAACACTGAAGCTTTCTTT. Translated: CASSLDPGNTEAFF.

V is TRBV7-2 and J is TRBJ2-2; D is perhaps TRBD2 (6 bases). Germline V gene sequence: CDR1 SGHTA, CDR2 FQGNSA. Trimming removed 2 bases from V and 1 base from J, with 11 bases in between. The CDR3 totals 16 residues. The CDR3 spells CASSLWGSGNTGELFF. As DNA, the CDR3 is TGTGCCAGCAGCTTATGGGGTAGCGGGAACACCGGGGAGCTGTTTTTT.